These 16 T cell receptor beta chains share one sample of origin, sequenced in a study of lymphopenia after photon versus proton radiotherapy. Assay used: immunoSEQ multiplex PCR; TCRdb lists only in-frame clones, some missing. The sample includes about 26,000 clones, roughly 85% of them seen just once. Sequenced here: peripheral blood, sampled from a patient treated with photon-based radiotherapy. These receptors were obtained from a man younger than 40 with gastric cancer.

V gene TRBV2 combines with J gene TRBJ1-5, with 11 nucleotides matching TRBD1. The CDR3 has 17 residues. V gave up 6 bases and J gave up 5 bases; unmatched junction bases: 12. CDR1 is SNHLY and CDR2 is FYNNEI in the germline V gene. The CDR3 sequence: CASSLRGGTGGDQPQHF. The CDR3 coding sequence is TGTGCCAGCAGCCTCCGAGGAGGGACAGGGGGGGATCAGCCCCAGCATTTT. Drawing the rest from reference TRBV2 and TRBJ1-5, the complete variable domain is EPEVTQTPSHQVTQMGQEVILRCVPISNHLYFYWYRQILGQKVEFLVSFYNNEISEKSEIFDDQFSVERPDGSNFTLKIRSTKLEDSAMYFCASSLRGGTGGDQPQHFGDGTRLSIL.

This sequence joins TRBV28 and TRBJ2-1; D unclear. Germline loops: CDR1 MDHEN, CDR2 SYDVKM. V lost 5 bases to trimming and J lost 6 bases, with 11 bases between them. The CDR3 sequence is 13 residues long. CDR3 sequence reads: CASSTPGINEQFF. The DNA for the CDR3 is TGTGCCAGCAGTACCCCTGGGATCAATGAGCAGTTCTTC. Filled out from reference TRBV28 and TRBJ2-1, the complete variable domain reads DVKVTQSSRYLVKRTGEKVFLECVQDMDHENMFWYRQDPGLGLRLIYFSYDVKMKEKGDIPEGYSVSREKKERFSLILESASTNQTSMYLCASSTPGINEQFFGPGTRLTVL.

This chain links TRBV27 with TRBJ2-3; 8 bases are a match to TRBD2. J gave up 6 bases and V 1 base, and 12 bases lay outside the gene matches. CDR3 length equals 17 residues. Germline values: CDR1 MNHEY, CDR2 SMNVEV (reference sequence). The CDR3 DNA is TGTGCCAGCAGTTTATTGCGGGCAGGGCGGGGGGTGGATACGCAGTATTTT. Translation: CASSLLRAGRGVDTQYF.

The chain couples TRBV9 to TRBJ1-4; D call uncertain. Germline loops: CDR1 SGDLS, CDR2 YYNGEE. The CDR3 runs to 15 residues. V was clipped by 0 bases and J by 7 bases, with 13 bases between them. This CDR3 is CASSVGNNWGEKLFF. In nucleotides, the CDR3 is TGTGCCAGCAGCGTAGGAAATAACTGGGGTGAAAAACTGTTTTTT.

The chain links TRBV14 to TRBJ2-3; tentative D call: TRBD2 (5 bases). Germline CDR1 reads SGHDN; CDR2 reads FVKESK. The CDR3 runs 14 residues. V dropped 6 bases and J dropped 3 bases, with 13 bases sitting between them. The CDR3 sequence: CASRPRRRTDTQYF. The DNA for the CDR3 is TGTGCCAGCAGGCCCAGAAGGAGGACAGATACGCAGTATTTT.

The chain carries TRBV6-5 and TRBJ2-1; D possibly matches TRBD1 or TRBD2 (5 bases each). Between the trimmed V and J ends, which lost 4 bases and 5 bases, there was a span of 12 bases. The germline CDR1 and CDR2 sequences are MNHEY and SVGAGI. The CDR3 runs to 14 residues. CDR3 nucleotides: TGTGCCAGCAGTTCCGCCGGGGCCCACAATGAGCAGTTCTTC. Protein product: CASSSAGAHNEQFF.

The V and J genes are TRBV19 and TRBJ2-7, with 8 bases that match TRBD2. CDR3 length equals 14 residues. Germline-derived CDR1 and CDR2 are LNHDA and SQIVND (reference sequence). Trimming cost V 4 bases and J 0 bases; bases outside gene matches: 2. The CDR3: CASSTLAGSYEQYF. For the CDR3, the DNA is TGTGCCAGTAGTACTCTAGCGGGCTCCTACGAGCAGTACTTC.

V usage is TRBV7-8 and J usage is TRBJ2-1; D is perhaps TRBD1 (6 bases). CDR1 and CDR2 from the germline V gene are SGHVS and FQNEAQ. The CDR3 contains 16 residues. Trimming shortened V by 4 bases and J by 0 bases, and 13 bases separated the two germline ends. The CDR3 coding sequence is TGTGCCAGCAGCTCGCCCAGGGGTAGCTCCTACAATGAGCAGTTCTTC. Amino acid sequence: CASSSPRGSSYNEQFF.

The gene calls are TRBV4-3 and TRBJ2-1; 7 nucleotides agree with TRBD2. CDR1 is LGHNA, CDR2 YSLEER, per germline. This CDR3 spans 15 amino acids. J was trimmed by 7 bases and V by 0 bases; bases with no gene match: 6. CDR3 in amino acids: CASSQDGRESNEQFF. DNA for the CDR3: TGCGCCAGCAGCCAAGATGGGCGGGAGTCGAATGAGCAGTTCTTC.

Here the CDR3 DNA reads TGTGCCAGCAGCCAAGGATTAGCCACGAACTCCTACGAGCAGTACTTC. Its protein is CASSQGLATNSYEQYF. The chain links TRBV4-2 to TRBJ2-7; D unresolved. V lost 1 base to trimming and J lost 0 bases, with 13 bases between them. Germline assignment: CDR1 LGHNA and CDR2 YNFKEQ. The CDR3 totals 16 residues.

This clone was counted once. The CDR3 here is CATSREAFPGLFF. CDR3 nucleotides: TGTGCCACCAGCAGAGAAGCTTTTCCGGGACTGTTTTTT. The chain couples TRBV15 to TRBJ1-4; D is unclear. CDR3 length: 13 residues. Looked up from germline, CDR1 is LNHNV and CDR2 is YYDKDF (reference sequence). Trimming shortened V by 0 bases and J by 13 bases, and 12 bases separated the two germline ends.

The chain links TRBV19 to TRBJ1-5; possibly TRBD1 for D (5 bases). The CDR3 length is 17 residues. V was pared by 2 bases and J by 0 bases, with 14 bases between. Germline CDR1 LNHDA, CDR2 SQIVND (reference sequence). CDR3 loop: CASSIKRGVSSNQPQHF. CDR3 DNA sequence: TGTGCCAGTAGTATAAAAAGAGGGGTGAGTAGCAATCAGCCCCAGCATTTT.

This chain connects TRBV7-6 to TRBJ2-2; 7 bases are shared with TRBD1. Per germline, CDR1 SGHVS and CDR2 FNYEAQ. The CDR3 sequence is 13 residues long. With V trimmed by 5 bases and J by 8 bases, 5 bases remained unmatched. DNA of the CDR3: TGTGCCAGCAGCCGGACAGGTCCTGGGGAGCTGTTTTTT. Protein product: CASSRTGPGELFF.

The V gene is TRBV19, the J gene TRBJ2-1, with D perhaps matching TRBD1 (6 bases). Trimming shortened V by 8 bases and J by 6 bases, and 20 bases separated the two germline ends. The CDR3 spans 15 residues. The germline V gene has CDR1 LNHDA and CDR2 SQIVND (reference sequence). CDR3 coding DNA: TGTGCCAGTCCACATAGGGGGTGGCTATTCAATGAGCAGTTCTTC. Protein product: CASPHRGWLFNEQFF. The full variable domain, its missing parts supplied by reference TRBV19 and TRBJ2-1, is DGGITQSPKYLFRKEGQNVTLSCEQNLNHDAMYWYRQDPGQGLRLIYYSQIVNDFQKGDIAEGYSVSREKKESFPLTVTSAQKNPTAFYLCASPHRGWLFNEQFFGPGTRLTVL.

V usage is TRBV20-1 and J usage is TRBJ2-7; no clear D gene. V dropped 6 bases and J dropped 3 bases, with 6 bases sitting between them. The germline V gene has CDR1 DFQATT and CDR2 SNEGSKA (reference sequence). This CDR3 is built from 10 residues. Here the CDR3 reads CSAQNYEQYF. In DNA form, the CDR3 reads TGCAGTGCGCAAAACTACGAGCAGTACTTC.

This chain connects TRBV29-1 to TRBJ1-2, with D hard to call. V was shortened by 7 bases and J by 4 bases, with 16 bases between the two germline ends. Germline V gene sequence: CDR1 SQVTM, CDR2 ANQGSEA. This CDR3 is 13 amino acids long. This chain's CDR3 is CSAGEGSVYGYTF. CDR3 DNA: TGCAGCGCCGGGGAAGGGAGTGTCTATGGCTACACCTTC. Full variable domain (missing parts from reference TRBV29-1 and TRBJ1-2): SAVISQKPSRDICQRGTSLTIQCQVDSQVTMMFWYRQQPGQSLTLIATANQGSEATYESGFVIDKFPISRPNLTFSTLTVSNMSPEDSSIYLCSAGEGSVYGYTFGSGTRLTVV.